Sequencing of this T cell receptor beta chain was carried out in a study of blood T cell repertoires in COVID-19. At the level of the study: The United States, Italy and Spain supplied acute and convalescent COVID-19 samples. The analysed material was cDNA or gDNA that came from T cells, B-cell-depleted T cells, or PBMCs.

Authors' analysis steps: Nucleated cell number was recorded as an estimate derived from reference gene primer amplification. Sequencing used immunoSEQ multiplex PCR; TCRdb keeps in-frame clones, though not all of them. The V and J calls and clone size come from that table; D and trimming were worked out from the DNA. Altogether roughly 67,000 clones are present, approximately 80% being singletons, with the ten largest covering less than 8%. Germline loops: CDR1 KGHSH, CDR2 LQKENI. J gave up 7 bases and V 3 bases, and 8 bases lay outside the gene matches. The CDR3 sequence is 15 residues long. The TCR comes from a woman aged 60-75 years with acute or convalescent COVID-19. This chain links TRBV18 with TRBJ2-1; 8 bases map to TRBD2. The sample comprised peripheral blood. CDR3 sequence: CASSPTRGGRNEQFF. The CDR3 DNA reads as TGTGCCAGCTCACCGACCCGGGGGGGCCGAAATGAGCAGTTCTTC.